This section outlines one T cell receptor (beta chain) sequence together with its context. This specimen comes from a study of blood T cell repertoires in COVID-19. In the original analysis: Nucleated cell counts were estimated from reference gene primer amplification. Assay: immunoSEQ multiplex PCR; the TCRdb copy retains only in-frame clones and omits some. The DNA gave D and trimming, while V, J and clone size come from that table. The repertoire holds some 220,000 clones, 75% to 90% seen once, with about 4% in the top ten. The length of the CDR3 is 16 residues. Germline CDR1 reads KGHSH; CDR2 reads LQKENI. The V end was cut by 5 bases, the J end by 2 bases, with 17 bases between. Ages ranged from roughly 18 to 100 years, with residence in around 24 US areas.

The chain joins TRBV18 to TRBJ2-3; TRBD2 might be the D (6 bases). The sample consisted of PBMCs or T cells enriched from blood (not recorded which). The sequence derives from a woman aged 40-49 years with acute COVID-19. CDR3: CASSVGGAFSTDTQYF. CDR3 nucleotides: TGTGCCAGCTCAGTGGGCGGGGCCTTCTCCACAGATACGCAGTATTTT.